Listed below are T cell receptor beta chains from one sample, sequenced in a study of response to subunit inactivated influenza vaccine. Each CDR3 protein gets one entry after TCRdb re-called the RT-PCR reads with MiXCR. The sample shows hundreds of thousands of distinct CDR3 sequences, 14% of them seen only once. The specimen comprised PBMCs from blood, sampled less than 15 days before vaccination. These receptors originate from a man in his fifties who received an inactivated influenza vaccine. Both conserved end residues are part of each CDR3. D genes are given only for firm matches. Clone size is stated in some rows and not others, as once, few, many or a class when expanded.

V	J	length	D	size	CDR3	DNA
TRBV28	TRBJ2-1	13	TRBD2	-	CASRAGGPLEQFF	TGTGCCAGCAGGGCGGGAGGGCCCCTTGAGCAGTTCTTC
TRBV5-1	TRBJ2-7	17	-	-	CASSLGRSGHRGYEQYF	TGCGCCAGCAGCTTGGGCAGGTCAGGGCACCGGGGTTACGAGCAGTACTTC
TRBV28	TRBJ1-4	14	-	few	CASSLDRVPEKLFF	TGTGCCAGCAGTTTAGATCGAGTCCCCGAAAAACTGTTTTTT
TRBV6-1	TRBJ1-6	16	TRBD1	-	CASSPGEGAYNSPLHF	TGTGCCAGCAGTCCCGGCGAGGGGGCGTATAATTCACCCCTCCACTTT
TRBV5-1	TRBJ1-2	15	-	few	CASSSEVKGLGGYTF	TGCGCCAGCAGCTCGGAAGTTAAGGGTTTGGGAGGCTACACCTTC
TRBV7-8	TRBJ2-2	15	-	-	CASSFASGTTGELFF	TGTGCCAGCAGTTTCGCCTCCGGGACAACCGGGGAGCTGTTTTTT
TRBV4-1	TRBJ2-7	15	TRBD2	many	CASSLGTSGAYEQYF	TGCGCCAGCAGCCTCGGGACTAGCGGGGCCTACGAGCAGTACTTC
TRBV20-1	TRBJ2-1	16	TRBD2	many	CSARDLPSGSISEQFF	TGCAGTGCTAGAGACCTGCCTAGCGGGAGTATAAGTGAGCAGTTCTTC
TRBV4-3	TRBJ2-2	15	-	-	CASSQVWGFYGELFF	TGCGCCAGCAGCCAAGTTTGGGGGTTTTACGGGGAGCTGTTTTTT
TRBV6-1	TRBJ2-1	14	TRBD1	-	CASRTGGNYNEQFF	TGTGCCAGCAGAACAGGGGGCAACTACAATGAGCAGTTCTTC
TRBV7-2	TRBJ1-1	13	-	-	CASSLRQGGEAFF	TGTGCCAGCAGCCTTCGGCAGGGAGGTGAAGCTTTCTTT
TRBV10-3	TRBJ2-1	15	TRBD1	few	CAIRDAGTGYNEQFF	TGTGCCATCAGGGACGCCGGGACAGGCTACAATGAGCAGTTCTTC
TRBV28	TRBJ2-2	16	TRBD1	few	CASSSHGTGLPGELFF	TGTGCCAGCAGTTCTCACGGGACAGGGCTGCCCGGGGAGCTGTTTTTT
TRBV6-5	TRBJ2-5	15	TRBD1	few	CASSNGDREQETQYF	TGTGCCAGCAGTAACGGGGACAGGGAGCAAGAGACCCAGTACTTC
TRBV4-2	TRBJ2-1	15	-	few	CASSQGGFSYNEQFF	TGTGCCAGCAGCCAAGGCGGATTCTCCTACAATGAGCAGTTCTTC
TRBV7-9	TRBJ2-3	17	TRBD1	few	CASSFLQGALSTDTQYF	TGTGCCAGCAGCTTTCTACAGGGGGCGCTTAGCACAGATACGCAGTATTTT
TRBV20-1	TRBJ2-1	11	-	few	CSARDWPEQFF	TGCAGTGCTAGAGATTGGCCTGAGCAGTTCTTC
TRBV27	TRBJ1-1	14	TRBD1	-	CASSLRDRDSSAFF	TGTGCCAGCAGCCTTCGGGACAGGGATTCCTCAGCTTTCTTT
TRBV14	TRBJ1-1	17	-	few	CASSRYRVITPKTEAFF	TGTGCCAGCAGCCGCTACAGGGTTATCACCCCGAAGACTGAAGCTTTCTTT